What follows are 24 T cell receptor beta chains derived from one specimen sequenced in a study of T cells in Graves' hyperthyroidism and ophthalmopathy. Researchers amplified the TCR beta CDR3 regions from RNA transcripts. HTBI primers were the set used in a first-round RT-PCR of the TCR CDR3. Each CDR3 protein is one row after TCRdb ran MiXCR on the multiplex PCR reads. The profile covers 550,000 to 600,000 distinct CDR3 sequences, with 14% appearing a single time and roughly 7% taken by the ten largest. Sequencing used blood. These receptors were taken from a woman aged 18 to 35 with Graves' ophthalmopathy.

Ten or more counts support this clonotype. The J gene is TRBJ2-7, the V gene TRBV2, with D possibly being TRBD1 (6 bases). CDR3 length: 13 residues. V shed 11 bases and J shed 2 bases, with 16 bases lying between them. In germline, CDR1 is SNHLY, CDR2 FYNNEI. As DNA, the CDR3 is TGTGCCCAGATCGGGACACAGACCTACGAGCAGTACTTC. Translating it yields CAQIGTQTYEQYF.

This chain connects TRBV10-3 to TRBJ2-7, with D possibly being TRBD1 (6 bases). Looked up from germline, CDR1 is ENHRY and CDR2 is SYGVKD. The CDR3 runs 13 residues. Deletions cut 3 bases from V and 5 bases from J, with 11 bases between. In DNA form, the CDR3 reads TGTGCCATCAGTGAAAACAGGGCGGACGAGCAGTACTTC. It encodes CAISENRADEQYF.

As concerns this clonotype: A read error may be the cause here, since a much bigger clone is one base away. The chain couples TRBV11-2 to TRBJ2-5; no reliable D call. The ends were cut back, 6 bases at V and 2 bases at J, with 13 bases in the middle. The CDR3 runs 14 residues. CDR1 and CDR2 from the germline V gene are SGHAT and FQNNGV. For the CDR3, the DNA is TGTGCCAGCAGACCGGCAGCTATTCAAGAGACCCAGTACTTC. Its translation: CASRPAAIQETQYF.

The CDR3 is CASSFLYLGTSGRSYNEQFF. CDR3 DNA sequence: TGTGCCAGCAGTTTCCTTTACCTTGGGACTAGCGGGAGGAGTTACAATGAGCAGTTCTTC. This chain joins TRBV28 and TRBJ2-1, with TRBD2 identical over 15 bases. Germline V gene lookup returns CDR1 MDHEN and CDR2 SYDVKM. The V segment lost 3 bases and the J segment 4 bases; nucleotides outside the gene matches: 13. This CDR3 contains 20 residues. The variable domain in full, with the rest retrieved from reference TRBV28 and TRBJ2-1, is DVKVTQSSRYLVKRTGEKVFLECVQDMDHENMFWYRQDPGLGLRLIYFSYDVKMKEKGDIPEGYSVSREKKERFSLILESASTNQTSMYLCASSFLYLGTSGRSYNEQFFGPGTRLTVL.

This clonotype appeared many times. This chain connects TRBV28 to TRBJ2-1, with 7 bases fitting TRBD2. V lost 4 bases, J lost 7 bases, and 19 bases stayed unmatched. Germline CDR1 and CDR2: MDHEN and SYDVKM. This CDR3 is 18 amino acids long. CDR3 region: CASSSNRLAGPRVNEQFF. The CDR3, as DNA: TGTGCCAGCAGTTCGAACCGATTAGCGGGTCCCCGGGTGAATGAGCAGTTCTTC.

There are many counts of this clonotype. The chain carries TRBV20-1 and TRBJ2-1; the match to TRBD2 covers 11 bases. V dropped 5 bases and J dropped 2; count of bases not matched to a gene: 5. This CDR3 has 15 amino acids. The germline V gene has CDR1 DFQATT and CDR2 SNEGSKA (reference sequence). In DNA form, the CDR3 reads TGCAGTGCTCCAAGACTAGCGGGGACCTACAATGAGCAGTTCTTC. This gives the protein CSAPRLAGTYNEQFF.

The table lists this clonotype with many counts. The CDR3 DNA reads as TGTGCCAGCAGCTTAGATCAGGGATCAAGAGCTTTCTTT. Its protein product is CASSLDQGSRAFF. The rearrangement links TRBV7-9 to TRBJ1-1; a weak D match, TRBD1 (5 bases). Between the trimmed V and J ends, which lost 1 base and 10 bases, there was a span of 13 bases. The CDR3 is 13 amino acids. From germline, CDR1 is SEHNR and CDR2 FQNEAQ (reference sequence).

About this clonotype itself: At one end the junction does not follow the germline gene, possibly because of a read error. The J gene is TRBJ2-1, the V gene TRBV7-2; 8 nucleotides match TRBD2. This CDR3 has 18 amino acids. The germline V gene has CDR1 SGHTA and CDR2 FQGNSA. The CDR3 sequence is CASSQEGVLAGPFYEQLF. CDR3 coding DNA: TGTGCCAGCAGCCAAGAAGGGGTTCTAGCGGGCCCTTTTTATGAGCAGCTCTTC. Using reference TRBV7-2 and TRBJ2-1 for the parts outside the CDR3, the full variable domain is GAGVSQSPSNKVTEKGKDVELRCDPISGHTALYWYRQSLGQGLEFLIYFQGNSAPDKSGLPSDRFSAERTGGSVSTLTIQRTQQEDSAVYLCASSQEGVLAGPFYEQLFGPGTRLTVL.

This clonotype was observed at least ten times. The chain employs TRBV6-1 and TRBJ1-2, with TRBD1 identical over 9 bases. From germline, CDR1 is MNHNS and CDR2 SASEGT. This CDR3 spans 13 amino acids. Germline trimming cut 6 bases from V and 8 bases from J; bases unmatched to any gene: 7. CDR3 nucleotides: TGTGCCAGCAGACTTCGGGACAGGGACGGCTACACCTTC. The encoded protein is CASRLRDRDGYTF.

This clonotype turned up a few times. The chain uses TRBV4-1 and TRBJ2-2; TRBD1 or TRBD2 may be the D gene (5 bases each). Per the germline V gene, CDR1 is MGHRA and CDR2 is YSYEKL. This CDR3 comprises 16 residues. V was shortened by 0 bases and J by 5 bases, with 13 bases between the two germline ends. The CDR3 nucleotides are TGCGCCAGCAGCCAAGATCCAGGGAGATTTACCGGGGAGCTGTTTTTT. It codes for CASSQDPGRFTGELFF.

This clonotype has only a few counts. The CDR3, as DNA: TGTGCCAGCAGCCAAGTATCGGGAGCGAGCTACGAGCAGTACTTC. Translating gives CASSQVSGASYEQYF. This chain uses TRBV14 with TRBJ2-7; D might be TRBD2 (6 bases). V was pared by 1 base and J by 3 bases, with 13 bases between. This CDR3 spans 15 amino acids. Germline V gene sequence: CDR1 SGHDN, CDR2 FVKESK.

This clonotype was seen only a few times. The V gene is TRBV5-1, the J gene TRBJ1-2, with TRBD1 as a possible D gene (5 bases). The CDR3 consists of 15 residues. V lost 0 bases to trimming and J lost 8 bases, with 17 bases between them. Germline V gene lookup returns CDR1 SGHRS and CDR2 YFSETQ. The CDR3 reads CASSLAPPTGEGYTF. In DNA form, the CDR3 reads TGCGCCAGCAGCTTGGCCCCCCCAACGGGGGAGGGCTACACCTTC.

This clonotype appeared a few times. This may come from a read error, since a much larger clone is one base off. V gene TRBV28 combines with J gene TRBJ2-3, with no clear D. The CDR3 runs to 14 residues. The germline CDR1 and CDR2 sequences are MDHEN and SYDVKM. CDR3 DNA: TGTGCCAGCAGTTTCGCAGGTCTCACAGATGCGCAGTATTTT. This translates into CASSFAGLTDAQYF.

This clonotype was detected ten times or more. The chain is built from TRBV6-2 or TRBV6-3 and TRBJ2-7; a possible D gene is TRBD2 (5 bases). This CDR3 has 14 amino acids. Germline-derived CDR1 and CDR2 are MNHEY and SVGEGT. V dropped 3 bases and J dropped 3 bases, with 12 bases sitting between them. The CDR3 DNA follows: TGTGCCAGCAGTTATCGGGGTCGGGGCTACGAGCAGTACTTC. Translating it yields CASSYRGRGYEQYF.

CDR3 in amino acids: CASSLPGTGGYTGELFF. Here the CDR3 DNA reads TGTGCCAGCAGCTTACCCGGGACAGGGGGCTACACCGGGGAGCTGTTTTTT. The chain carries TRBV7-8 and TRBJ2-2; the match to TRBD1 covers 12 bases. V trimming: 2 bases; J trimming: 3 bases; junction bases outside the gene matches: 4. Looked up from germline, CDR1 is SGHVS and CDR2 is FQNEAQ. CDR3 length equals 17 residues.

This clonotype was seen ten or more times. CDR3 in amino acids: CASSLLSTPNYGYTF. As DNA, the CDR3 is TGTGCCAGCAGTTTATTGTCGACACCAAACTATGGCTACACCTTC. The V and J genes are TRBV12-3 or TRBV12-4 and TRBJ1-2; D ambiguous. V was pared by 2 bases and J by 2 bases, with 12 bases between. CDR3 length: 15 residues.

This clonotype was recorded a few times. This chain links TRBV6-1 with TRBJ2-5; a weak D match, TRBD2 (6 bases). Trimming shortened V by 5 bases and J by 0 bases, and 16 bases separated the two germline ends. The V gene's germline CDR1 is MNHNS and CDR2 SASEGT. The CDR3 is made up of 16 amino acids. For the CDR3, the DNA is TGTGCCAGCAGTCCTGGACTATCGACGTACCAAGAGACCCAGTACTTC. Residues: CASSPGLSTYQETQYF.

This clonotype was seen more than once but under ten times. The genes are TRBV12-5 and TRBJ1-4; a possible D gene is TRBD1 (6 bases). There are 12 residues in the CDR3. CDR1 is LGHNT, CDR2 FRNRAP, per germline. The V end was cut by 4 bases, the J end by 7 bases, with 7 bases between. The DNA of the CDR3 is TGTGCTAGTGGTTCGACAGGTGAAAAACTGTTTTTT. Its protein product is CASGSTGEKLFF.

The chain recombines TRBV30 with TRBJ2-4, with 7 positions matching TRBD1. CDR1 and CDR2 from the germline V gene are GTSNPN and SVGIG (reference sequence). Trimming at V came to 3 bases and at J to 3 bases, leaving 5 bases not matched to a gene. The CDR3 has 14 residues. Here the CDR3 reads CAWRWTGGKNIQYF. The CDR3 DNA follows: TGTGCCTGGAGATGGACAGGAGGCAAAAACATTCAGTACTTC.

At least ten counts were recorded for this clonotype. This chain connects TRBV2 to TRBJ2-3; 7 nucleotides line up with TRBD1. With V trimmed by 4 bases and J by 6 bases, 4 bases remained unmatched. The CDR3 spans 13 residues. Germline V gives CDR1 SNHLY, CDR2 FYNNEI. CDR3 nucleotides: TGTGCCAGCAGTGGACAGGGCGGTGATACGCAGTATTTT. It encodes CASSGQGGDTQYF.

Only a few counts were recorded for this clonotype. The gene calls are TRBV9 and TRBJ2-2; D possibly corresponds to TRBD2 (6 bases). Germline V gene data show CDR1 as SGDLS and CDR2 as YYNGEE. With 4 bases removed from V and 0 bases from J, the gap between germline ends came to 22 bases. The CDR3 totals 19 residues. Here the CDR3 reads CASSPPAGWGTSNTGELFF. CDR3 DNA sequence: TGTGCCAGCAGCCCCCCAGCCGGTTGGGGGACTTCGAACACCGGGGAGCTGTTTTTT.

This clonotype was seen many times. The J gene is TRBJ2-7, the V gene TRBV28, with 7 bases lining up with TRBD2. The ends lost 7 bases at V and 2 bases at J; junction bases unmatched: 23. This CDR3 has 19 residues. From germline, CDR1 is MDHEN and CDR2 SYDVKM. CDR3 DNA sequence: TGTGCCAGCATTCCTGCGGCCGCGGGGCGGGAGAGTCCGGCCTACGAGCAGTACTTC. It encodes CASIPAAAGRESPAYEQYF.

This clonotype was found many times. The V and J genes are TRBV7-2 and TRBJ2-7; 10 nucleotides align to TRBD2. With V trimmed by 0 bases and J by 2 bases, 7 bases remained unmatched. This CDR3 is 17 amino acids long. In germline, CDR1 is SGHTA, CDR2 FQGNSA. The CDR3, as DNA: TGTGCCAGCAGCTTAGCGCTCAGCGGGAGGGCCCCCTACGAGCAGTACTTC. This translates into CASSLALSGRAPYEQYF.

This clonotype was recorded at least ten times. The rearrangement uses TRBV7-2 and TRBJ1-2; D might be TRBD1 (5 bases). Trimming removed 3 bases at V and 7 bases at J, with 9 bases between. The germline V gene has CDR1 SGHTA and CDR2 FQGNSA. The CDR3 length is 12 residues. CDR3 residues: CASSFGTPGYTF. CDR3 nucleotides: TGTGCCAGCAGCTTTGGGACGCCTGGCTACACCTTC.